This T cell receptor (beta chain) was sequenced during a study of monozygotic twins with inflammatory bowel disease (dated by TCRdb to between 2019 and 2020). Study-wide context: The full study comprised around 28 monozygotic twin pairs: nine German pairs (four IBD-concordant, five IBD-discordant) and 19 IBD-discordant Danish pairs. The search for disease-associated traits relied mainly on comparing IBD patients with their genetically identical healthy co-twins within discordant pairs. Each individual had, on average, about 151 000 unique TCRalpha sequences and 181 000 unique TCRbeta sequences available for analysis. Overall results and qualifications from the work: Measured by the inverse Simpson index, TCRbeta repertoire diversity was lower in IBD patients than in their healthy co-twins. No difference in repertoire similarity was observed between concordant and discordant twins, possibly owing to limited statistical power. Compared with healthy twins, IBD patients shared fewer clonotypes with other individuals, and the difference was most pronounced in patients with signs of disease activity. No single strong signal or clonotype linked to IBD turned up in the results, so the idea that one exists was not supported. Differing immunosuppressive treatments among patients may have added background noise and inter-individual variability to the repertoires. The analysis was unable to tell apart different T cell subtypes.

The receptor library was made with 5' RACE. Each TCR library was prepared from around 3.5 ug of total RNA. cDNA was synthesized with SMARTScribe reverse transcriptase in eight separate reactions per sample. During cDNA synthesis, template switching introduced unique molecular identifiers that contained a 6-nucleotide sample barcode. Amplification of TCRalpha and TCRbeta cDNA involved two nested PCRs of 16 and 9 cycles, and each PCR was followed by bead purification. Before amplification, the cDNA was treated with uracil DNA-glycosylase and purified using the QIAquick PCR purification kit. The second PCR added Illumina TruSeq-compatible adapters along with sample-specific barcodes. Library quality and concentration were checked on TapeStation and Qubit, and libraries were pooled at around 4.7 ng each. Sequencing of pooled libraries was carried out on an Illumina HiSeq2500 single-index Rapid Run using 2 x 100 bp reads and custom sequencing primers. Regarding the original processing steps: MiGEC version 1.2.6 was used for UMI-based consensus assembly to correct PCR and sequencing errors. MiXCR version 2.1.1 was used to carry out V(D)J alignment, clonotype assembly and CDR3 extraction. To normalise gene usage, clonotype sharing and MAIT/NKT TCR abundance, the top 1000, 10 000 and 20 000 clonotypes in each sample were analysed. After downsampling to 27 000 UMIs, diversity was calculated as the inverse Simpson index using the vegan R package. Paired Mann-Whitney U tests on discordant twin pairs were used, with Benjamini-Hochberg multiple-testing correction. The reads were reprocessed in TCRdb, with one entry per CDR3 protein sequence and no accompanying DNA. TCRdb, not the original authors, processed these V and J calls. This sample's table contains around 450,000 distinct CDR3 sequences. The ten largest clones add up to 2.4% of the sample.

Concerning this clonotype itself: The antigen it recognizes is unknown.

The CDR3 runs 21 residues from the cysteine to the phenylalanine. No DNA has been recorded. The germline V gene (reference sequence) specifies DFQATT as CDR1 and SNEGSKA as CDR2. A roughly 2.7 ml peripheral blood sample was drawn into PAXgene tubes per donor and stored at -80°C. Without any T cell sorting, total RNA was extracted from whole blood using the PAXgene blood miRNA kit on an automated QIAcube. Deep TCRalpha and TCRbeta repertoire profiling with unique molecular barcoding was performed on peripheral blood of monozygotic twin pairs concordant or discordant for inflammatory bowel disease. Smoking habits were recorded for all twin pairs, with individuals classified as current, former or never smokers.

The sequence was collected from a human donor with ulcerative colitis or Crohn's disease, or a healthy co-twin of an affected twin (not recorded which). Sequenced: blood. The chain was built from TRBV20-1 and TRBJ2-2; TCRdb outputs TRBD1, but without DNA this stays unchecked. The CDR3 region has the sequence CSASPLLENIEGFYRGGELFF.